The TCR beta chain under discussion was sequenced for a study of memory CD4+ T cells and cytomegalovirus serostatus. Per germline, CDR1 GTSNPN and CDR2 SVGIG (reference sequence). J gave up 5 bases and V 3 bases, and 5 bases lay outside the gene matches. The CDR3 spans 14 residues. Broader study findings: Each of approximately 73 CMV-associated TCRbeta sequences occurred in one to five individuals. A US-trained random forest predicted CMV serostatus with median AUC roughly 0.91. Suggested: most of the CMV-linked TCR signature lies in CD4+ memory cells.

Single viable CD3+CD4+CD8-CD45RO+ cells were sorted as the memory CD4+ T cells. This clone was recorded once. Its target is unknown. Some clones are missing from TCRdb's copy, which holds only in-frame ones; the method was immunoSEQ multiplex PCR. The sample records about 80,000 clones, over 80% being singletons. The chain couples TRBV30 to TRBJ2-3; 10 bases fit TRBD2. Sequencing input: memory CD4+ T cells from blood. This receptor was obtained from an adult in good health and CMV-seronegative. CDR3 in amino acids: CAWRTSGGVDTQYF. CDR3 nucleotide sequence: TGTGCCTGGAGGACAAGCGGGGGGGTAGATACGCAGTATTTT.